The 15 T cell receptor beta chains in this list originate from one sample, sequenced in a study of shared clonotypes between healthy human individuals (dated by TCRdb to the early 2020s). The library was built by means of the immunoSEQ multiplex PCR assay. Here the immuneACCESS table is served through TCRdb, limited to in-frame sequences with V and J called. Missing clones are a known gap in these copies; in checked studies unresolved V genes cover under half, and the rest lacks a known reason. The sample table holds approximately 1.4 million clones, of which nearly 99% were seen once. The biggest ten clones account for 0.4% to 0.55% of the sample. The sample comprised naive CD4+ T cells sorted from blood. The sample's cell subset or site label is to be understood as: CD45RA+ positively selected. These receptors came from a young man in good health.

This clone appeared once. The chain couples TRBV7-7 to TRBJ2-1, with TRBD2 matching over 11 bases. CDR1 is SSHAT and CDR2 is FNYEAQ in the germline V gene (reference sequence). CDR3 length: 16 amino acids. The trim removed 0 bases at V and 7 bases at J, leaving 5 bases unmatched. CDR3 region: CASSLAPGLAVNEQFF. For the CDR3, the DNA is TGTGCCAGCAGCTTAGCCCCGGGACTAGCGGTGAATGAGCAGTTCTTC.

The chain is built from TRBV4-1 and TRBJ2-1; the match to TRBD1 covers 8 bases. Germline CDR1 reads MGHRA; CDR2 reads YSYEKL. V trimming: 0 bases; J trimming: 3 bases; junction bases outside the gene matches: 7. CDR3 size: 17 residues. The CDR3 sequence: CASSQDQDRAIYNEQFF. In DNA, the CDR3 is TGCGCCAGCAGCCAAGACCAGGACAGGGCAATCTACAATGAGCAGTTCTTC.

Turning to this clone: This sample includes further DNA sequences coding for the same CDR3. The chain recombines TRBV5-1 with TRBJ2-1; the D is unclear. The germline V gene has CDR1 SGHRS and CDR2 YFSETQ. Trimming pared 0 bases from V and 0 bases from J, leaving 7 bases between. The CDR3 consists of 15 residues. The CDR3 nucleotides read TGCGCCAGCAGCTTGGCCCAGAACTCCTACAATGAGCAGTTCTTC. It specifies CASSLAQNSYNEQFF.

The J gene is TRBJ1-2, the V gene TRBV14, with D perhaps TRBD1 (6 bases). CDR3 size: 15 residues. In germline, CDR1 is SGHDN, CDR2 FVKESK. V lost 4 bases and J lost 3, with 15 bases in between. CDR3 nucleotide sequence: TGTGCCAGCAGCCTCGGAGGGGGACGATACTATGGCTACACCTTC. Translated: CASSLGGGRYYGYTF.

This chain links TRBV15 with TRBJ2-7, with D hard to call. Trimming shortened V by 1 base and J by 6 bases, and 10 bases separated the two germline ends. The CDR3 extends over 13 amino acids. The germline CDR1 and CDR2 sequences are LNHNV and YYDKDF (reference sequence). In DNA, the CDR3 is TGTGCCACCAGCAGAGGGAGCCTCCCCGAGCAGTACTTC. The encoded protein is CATSRGSLPEQYF. Using reference TRBV15 and TRBJ2-7 for the parts outside the CDR3, the full variable domain is DAMVIQNPRYQVTQFGKPVTLSCSQTLNHNVMYWYQQKSSQAPKLLFHYYDKDFNNEADTPDNFQSRRPNTSFCFLDIRSPGLGDTAMYLCATSRGSLPEQYFGPGTRLTVT.

The CDR3 sequence: CASSLYPYNEQFF. CDR3 coding DNA: TGTGCCAGCAGTTTGTACCCATACAATGAGCAGTTCTTC. The chain links TRBV27 to TRBJ2-1, with unresolved D. The CDR3 has 13 amino acids. Germline V CDR1 and CDR2: MNHEY, SMNVEV (reference sequence). Trimming took off 3 bases at V and 4 bases at J, with 7 bases between the two ends.

The chain links TRBV7-9 to TRBJ1-4, with a weak D call TRBD1 (5 bases). Germline values: CDR1 SEHNR, CDR2 FQNEAQ (reference sequence). This CDR3 has 14 amino acids. The V gene lost 1 base and the J gene lost 5 bases, with 8 bases spanning the gap. This CDR3 reads CASSLGGLNEKLFF. The DNA of the CDR3 is TGTGCCAGCAGCTTAGGGGGCTTAAATGAAAAACTGTTTTTT.

This chain links TRBV7-3 with TRBJ2-1; TRBD2 matches at 8 bases. This CDR3 is 15 amino acids long. Trimming took 4 bases from V and 4 from J; bases not matched to a gene: 6. Germline V CDR1 and CDR2: SGHTA, FQGTGA. The CDR3 region is CASSSREELYNEQFF. The DNA for the CDR3 is TGTGCCAGCAGCTCGCGGGAGGAGCTATACAATGAGCAGTTCTTC.

The CDR3 protein is CASSPATGTGYGYTF. CDR3 bases: TGTGCCAGCTCACCCGCCACCGGGACAGGCTATGGCTACACCTTC. The gene calls are TRBV18 and TRBJ1-2; TRBD1 agrees at 8 bases. V gave up 3 bases and J gave up 4 bases; unmatched junction bases: 7. Germline V lookup: CDR1 KGHSH, CDR2 LQKENI. This CDR3 region has 15 residues.

This clone was detected once. This same CDR3 is encoded by further DNA sequences in the sample. The chain carries TRBV18 and TRBJ2-3; no clear D. Germline V gene sequence: CDR1 KGHSH, CDR2 LQKENI. Between the trimmed V and J ends, which lost 6 bases and 2 bases, there was a span of 9 bases. This CDR3 region has 13 residues. The CDR3 coding sequence is TGTGCCAGCTCCCGAACATCCACAGATACGCAGTATTTT. Amino acids: CASSRTSTDTQYF. The entire variable domain, with the rest obtained from reference TRBV18 and TRBJ2-3, is as follows: NAGVMQNPRHLVRRRGQEARLRCSPMKGHSHVYWYRQLPEEGLKFMVYLQKENIIDESGMPKERFSAEFPKEGPSILRIQQVVRGDSAAYFCASSRTSTDTQYFGPGTRLTVL.

V and J are TRBV27 and TRBJ2-5; D ambiguous. From germline, CDR1 is MNHEY and CDR2 SMNVEV (reference sequence). The CDR3 is made up of 13 amino acids. V was trimmed by 8 bases and J by 0 bases, leaving 10 bases between them. CDR3 sequence: CASGRLNQETQYF. DNA for the CDR3: TGTGCCAGCGGCAGACTGAACCAAGAGACCCAGTACTTC.

The V and J genes are TRBV2 and TRBJ2-7; D gene unclear. This CDR3 is built from 13 residues. Germline V CDR1 and CDR2: SNHLY, FYNNEI. Trimming pared 3 bases from V and 3 bases from J, leaving 9 bases between. The CDR3 bases are TGTGCCAGCAGTGACCAGGAGAACTACGAGCAGTACTTC. It yields the protein CASSDQENYEQYF.

About this clone itself: Other DNA sequences from this sample encode an identical CDR3 as well. The gene calls are TRBV30 and TRBJ2-7; tentative D call: TRBD2 (5 bases). The germline gives CDR1 GTSNPN, CDR2 SVGIG (reference sequence). The CDR3 is made up of 11 amino acids. V was shortened by 3 bases and J by 2 bases, with 5 bases between the two germline ends. CDR3 sequence (DNA): TGTGCCTGGAGCGGGACCTACGAGCAGTACTTC. This gives the protein CAWSGTYEQYF.

The chain links TRBV11-2 to TRBJ2-1; D ambiguous. Germline CDR1 reads SGHAT; CDR2 reads FQNNGV. The CDR3 has 14 residues. The V and J ends lost 1 base and 2 bases respectively, with 6 bases between them. CDR3 sequence: CASSLGQAYNEQFF. The CDR3 DNA follows: TGTGCCAGCAGCTTAGGACAAGCCTACAATGAGCAGTTCTTC.

The J gene is TRBJ2-1, the V gene TRBV4-2; D remains unclear. This CDR3 has 15 residues. The V end lost 0 bases, the J end lost 8 bases, and 14 bases lay between the germline ends. CDR1 and CDR2 (germline): LGHNA, YNFKEQ. Here the CDR3 reads CASSQEDARVDEQFF. The CDR3 bases are TGTGCCAGCAGCCAAGAGGACGCGCGCGTCGATGAGCAGTTCTTC.